Shown below are 21 T cell receptor beta chains from a single sample sequenced in a study of regulatory T cells in long-lasting Graves disease. Time point noted: persistent/refractory GD, antithyroid drugs over 5 years with positive TRAb. The TCR library was prepared using RNA isolated from PBMCs. Through Arm-PCR of CDR3 regions and iRepertoire HTBI primers, TCR beta libraries were built. Each CDR3 protein gets one entry after TCRdb re-called the multiplex PCR reads with MiXCR. This table has 350,000 to 450,000 distinct CDR3 sequences, roughly 25% appearing once. This sample comprised peripheral blood mononuclear cells (PBMCs), obtained when the disease was refractory, from a patient treated with antithyroid drugs. These receptors originate from a middle-aged woman with Graves disease.

The gene calls are TRBV5-4 and TRBJ2-5, with a weak D call TRBD1 (6 bases). The germline V and J ends were trimmed by 0 bases and 2 bases, with 17 bases remaining between them. The CDR3 has 17 residues. The V gene's germline CDR1 is SGHNT and CDR2 YYREEE (reference sequence). The CDR3 DNA is TGTGCCAGCAGCTTGGCACCCTTGACAGGCACTCAAGAGACCCAGTACTTC. This translates into CASSLAPLTGTQETQYF. The whole variable domain, remainder taken from reference TRBV5-4 and TRBJ2-5, is ETGVTQSPTHLIKTRGQQVTLRCSSQSGHNTVSWYQQALGQGPQFIFQYYREEENGRGNFPPRFSGLQFPNYSSELNVNALELDDSALYLCASSLAPLTGTQETQYFGPGTRLLVL.

This clonotype was detected many times. This chain joins TRBV28 and TRBJ2-7; 10 bases are a match to TRBD1. CDR3 length: 15 residues. Germline V lookup: CDR1 MDHEN, CDR2 SYDVKM. V lost 6 bases to trimming and J lost 2 bases; unmatched junction nucleotides: 7. In nucleotides, the CDR3 is TGTGCCAGCAGCTCAGCCGGGACAGGGGCCTACGAGCAGTACTTC. The encoded protein is CASSSAGTGAYEQYF.

This chain links TRBV5-1 with TRBJ2-3; D is ambiguous. This CDR3 region has 16 residues. The V gene lost 5 bases and the J gene lost 0 bases, with 16 bases spanning the gap. Germline assignment: CDR1 SGHRS and CDR2 YFSETQ. CDR3 sequence: CASSGRPAASTDTQYF. The CDR3 nucleotides read TGCGCCAGCAGTGGTAGGCCGGCGGCTAGCACAGATACGCAGTATTTT.

This clonotype was counted only a few times. This chain links TRBV18 with TRBJ2-2, with D uncertain. V was trimmed by 3 bases and J by 0 bases, leaving 5 bases between them. Germline CDR1 is KGHSH and CDR2 is LQKENI. This CDR3 contains 14 residues. The CDR3: CASSPSANTGELFF. In nucleotides, the CDR3 is TGTGCCAGCTCACCCTCAGCGAACACCGGGGAGCTGTTTTTT.

The chain couples TRBV28 to TRBJ2-3; perhaps TRBD2 as D (6 bases). V gave up 2 bases and J gave up 8 bases, with 8 bases separating them. The CDR3 totals 12 residues. Germline-derived CDR1 and CDR2 are MDHEN and SYDVKM. The CDR3 DNA is TGTGCCAGCAGTTTACTGGAGGGTACGCAGTATTTT. Its translation: CASSLLEGTQYF.

This clonotype was observed at least ten times. The CDR3 sequence is CASSPYRVAKETQYF. The CDR3 nucleotides are TGTGCCAGCAGTCCGTACAGGGTGGCCAAGGAGACCCAGTACTTC. The chain employs TRBV6-1 and TRBJ2-5, with TRBD1 as a possible D gene (6 bases). Germline CDR1 reads MNHNS; CDR2 reads SASEGT. V shed 5 bases and J shed 5 bases, with 18 bases lying between them. The CDR3 contains 15 residues.

This clonotype turned up a few times. The chain employs TRBV14 and TRBJ2-2; a possible D gene is TRBD1 (5 bases). This CDR3 has 15 residues. Germline-derived CDR1 and CDR2 are SGHDN and FVKESK. V lost 2 bases to trimming and J lost 4 bases, with 11 bases between them. CDR3 residues: CASSQTQGSTGELFF. CDR3 in DNA: TGTGCCAGCAGCCAAACGCAGGGAAGCACCGGGGAGCTGTTTTTT.

On this clonotype: A much larger clone is a single base away; this may be a read error. This chain connects TRBV28 to TRBJ1-1, with D tentatively TRBD1 (6 bases). The CDR3 extends over 14 amino acids. Germline CDR1 reads MDHEN; CDR2 reads SYDVKM. This CDR3 reads CASGLGGGRTEAFF. The CDR3 DNA follows: TGTGCCAGCGGTTTAGGTGGGGGCAGGACTGAAGCTTTCTTT.

This clonotype occurred a few times. This rearrangement joins TRBV28 to TRBJ2-3; TRBD1 is a possible D gene (5 bases). Trimming left V 10 bases short and J 6 bases short, with 14 bases between. Germline CDR1 is MDHEN and CDR2 is SYDVKM. This CDR3 is built from 12 residues. CDR3 coding DNA: TGTGCCACCAGGACCGCAGGGGATACGCAGTATTTT. This sequence encodes CATRTAGDTQYF.

A few counts support this clonotype. The chain joins TRBV3-1 to TRBJ2-7; a possible D gene is TRBD2 (6 bases). Germline CDR1 and CDR2: LGHDT and YNNKEL (reference sequence). The CDR3 loop spans 14 amino acids. V lost 1 base, J lost 6 bases, and 13 bases lay in between. DNA of the CDR3: TGTGCCAGCAGCCAAGGGATACTAGCTGGCGAGCAGTACTTC. This translates into CASSQGILAGEQYF.

This clonotype has a handful of counts. J is TRBJ2-7 and V is TRBV27, with D unresolved. The germline CDR1 and CDR2 sequences are MNHEY and SMNVEV (reference sequence). The length of the CDR3 is 14 residues. V dropped 0 bases and J dropped 3 bases, with 9 bases sitting between them. The CDR3 sequence: CASSLSSTNYEQYF. In DNA form, the CDR3 reads TGTGCCAGCAGTTTATCCTCCACCAACTACGAGCAGTACTTC.

This clonotype appeared many times. V usage is TRBV5-1 and J usage is TRBJ1-2; D is unresolved. The germline V gene has CDR1 SGHRS and CDR2 YFSETQ. Trimming removed 0 bases from V and 2 bases from J, with 8 bases in between. The CDR3 has 14 residues. The CDR3 region has the DNA TGCGCCAGCAGCTTGGTTAGCATGAACTATGGCTACACCTTC. Amino acids: CASSLVSMNYGYTF.

The J gene is TRBJ2-3, the V gene TRBV27, with D hard to call. CDR3 length: 17 residues. Trimming stripped 1 base from V and 1 base from J, with 15 bases between. Looked up from germline, CDR1 is MNHEY and CDR2 is SMNVEV (reference sequence). CDR3 loop: CASSLWAPGSGTDTQYF. The CDR3 DNA reads as TGTGCCAGCAGTTTATGGGCTCCGGGCAGCGGCACAGATACGCAGTATTTT.

This clonotype came up a few times. This sequence joins TRBV20-1 and TRBJ1-3; D possibly corresponds to TRBD1 (5 bases). The CDR3 length is 16 residues. From germline, CDR1 is DFQATT and CDR2 SNEGSKA (reference sequence). Between the trimmed V and J ends, which lost 1 base and 1 base, there was a span of 14 bases. Here the CDR3 DNA reads TGCAGTGCTAGAGGATGGGACGTAAGATCTGGAAACACCATATATTTT. Protein: CSARGWDVRSGNTIYF.

This clonotype has at least ten counts. The rearrangement uses TRBV2 and TRBJ1-6, with a tentative D call TRBD1 (5 bases). Trimming took off 6 bases at V and 3 bases at J, with 6 bases between the two ends. There are 13 residues in the CDR3. CDR1 and CDR2 (germline): SNHLY, FYNNEI. CDR3 sequence (DNA): TGTGCCAGCAGAGACAGCTATAATTCACCCCTCCACTTT. It specifies CASRDSYNSPLHF.

This clonotype was seen many times. The gene calls are TRBV7-9 and TRBJ2-7; 11 bases align to TRBD2. Trimming took 3 bases from V and 6 from J; bases not matched to a gene: 7. Germline assignment: CDR1 SEHNR and CDR2 FQNEAQ (reference sequence). CDR3 size: 15 residues. CDR3 DNA sequence: TGTGCCAGCAGCTTCGCAAGGCTAGCGGGAGGCGAGCAGTACTTC. This encodes CASSFARLAGGEQYF.

This clonotype was seen repeatedly, ten times or more. This sequence joins TRBV2 and TRBJ2-2; 10 positions agree with TRBD2. CDR1 is SNHLY and CDR2 is FYNNEI in the germline V gene. The CDR3 extends over 15 amino acids. Trimming cost V 5 bases and J 4 bases; bases outside gene matches: 4. DNA of the CDR3: TGTGCCAGCAGTCTAGCGGGAGTTACCACCGGGGAGCTGTTTTTT. Encoded protein: CASSLAGVTTGELFF.

In the case of this clonotype: One end of the junction does not line up with germline, which may come from a read error. This chain uses TRBV27 with TRBJ1-1; no definite D call. The CDR3 length is 13 residues. Germline CDR1 and CDR2: MNHEY and SMNVEV (reference sequence). CDR3 sequence: CASSITVNAEAFF. In nucleotides, the CDR3 is TGTGCCAGCAGTATAACAGTGAACGCTGAAGCTTTCTTT.

The chain recombines TRBV29-1 with TRBJ1-5, with 8 bases lining up with TRBD1. Germline V CDR1 and CDR2: SQVTM, ANQGSEA. V shed 4 bases, J shed 6 bases, and the junction held 11 bases outside the gene matches. The CDR3 has 15 residues. The CDR3 spells CSVVQGAGEGQPQHF. For the CDR3, the DNA is TGCAGCGTTGTTCAGGGGGCTGGTGAGGGTCAGCCCCAGCATTTT.

The CDR3 spells CSASTQVAFF. DNA of the CDR3: TGCAGTGCTAGCACCCAAGTAGCTTTCTTT. The rearrangement joins TRBV20-1 to TRBJ1-1; no firm D call. This CDR3 has 10 residues. CDR1 is DFQATT and CDR2 is SNEGSKA in the germline V gene (reference sequence). Trimming took off 3 bases at V and 10 bases at J, with 9 bases between the two ends.

This clonotype has just a few counts. It is likely a read error, because the conserved phenylalanine at the end of the CDR3 is missing. The chain carries TRBV27 and TRBJ1-1, with D possibly TRBD1 on 6 matching bases. Germline CDR1 MNHEY, CDR2 SMNVEV (reference sequence). CDR3 length: 14 amino acids. V was shortened by 3 bases and J by 1 base, with 9 bases between the two germline ends. The CDR3 nucleotides are TGTGCCAGCAGTTTCCTGACAGGGAACACTGAAGCTTTCCTT. This sequence encodes CASSFLTGNTEAFL.